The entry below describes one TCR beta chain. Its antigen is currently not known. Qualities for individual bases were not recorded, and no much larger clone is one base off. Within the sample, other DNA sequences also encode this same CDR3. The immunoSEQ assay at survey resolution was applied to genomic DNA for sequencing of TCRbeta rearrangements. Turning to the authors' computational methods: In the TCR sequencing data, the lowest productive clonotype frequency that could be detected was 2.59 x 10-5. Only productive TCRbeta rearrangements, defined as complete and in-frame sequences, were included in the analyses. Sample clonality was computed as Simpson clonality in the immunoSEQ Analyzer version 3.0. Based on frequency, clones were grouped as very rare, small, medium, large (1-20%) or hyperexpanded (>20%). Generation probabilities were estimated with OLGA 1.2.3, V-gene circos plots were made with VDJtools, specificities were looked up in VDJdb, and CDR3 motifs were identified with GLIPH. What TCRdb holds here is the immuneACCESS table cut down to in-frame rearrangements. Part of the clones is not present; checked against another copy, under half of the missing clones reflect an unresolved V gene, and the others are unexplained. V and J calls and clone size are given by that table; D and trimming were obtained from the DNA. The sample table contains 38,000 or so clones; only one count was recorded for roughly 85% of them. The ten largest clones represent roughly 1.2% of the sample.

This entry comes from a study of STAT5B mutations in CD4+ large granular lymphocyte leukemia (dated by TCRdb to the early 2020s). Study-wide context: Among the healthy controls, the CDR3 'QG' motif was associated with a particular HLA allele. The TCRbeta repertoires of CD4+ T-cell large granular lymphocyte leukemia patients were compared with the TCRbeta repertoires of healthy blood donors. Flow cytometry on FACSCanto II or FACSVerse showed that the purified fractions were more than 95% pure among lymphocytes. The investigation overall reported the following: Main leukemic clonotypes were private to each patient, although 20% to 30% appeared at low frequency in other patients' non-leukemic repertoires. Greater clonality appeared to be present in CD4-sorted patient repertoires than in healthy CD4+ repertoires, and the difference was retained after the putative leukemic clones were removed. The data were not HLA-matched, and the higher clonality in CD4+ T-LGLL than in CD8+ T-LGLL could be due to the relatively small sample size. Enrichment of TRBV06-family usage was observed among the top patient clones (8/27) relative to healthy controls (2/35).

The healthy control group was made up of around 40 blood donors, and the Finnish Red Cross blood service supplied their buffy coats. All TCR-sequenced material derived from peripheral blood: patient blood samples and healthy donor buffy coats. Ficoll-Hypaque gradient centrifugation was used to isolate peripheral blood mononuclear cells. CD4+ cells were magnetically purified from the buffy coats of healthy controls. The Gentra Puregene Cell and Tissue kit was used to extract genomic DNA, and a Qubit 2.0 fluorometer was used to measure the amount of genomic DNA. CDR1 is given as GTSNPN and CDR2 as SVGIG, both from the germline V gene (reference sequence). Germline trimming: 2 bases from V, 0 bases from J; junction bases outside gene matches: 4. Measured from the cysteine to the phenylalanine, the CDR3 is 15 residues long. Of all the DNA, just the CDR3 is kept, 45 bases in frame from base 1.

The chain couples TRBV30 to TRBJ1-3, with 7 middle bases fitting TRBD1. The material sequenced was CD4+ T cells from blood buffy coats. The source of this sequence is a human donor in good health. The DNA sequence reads TGTGCCTGGAGTCGGGACAGCGGCTCTGGAAACACCATATATTTT. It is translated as CAWSRDSGSGNTIYF.